The clone carrying this T cell receptor (beta chain) has only a few counts. Its antigen is as yet unknown. The sample is drawn from a study of cytomegalovirus exposure and HLA in healthy donors. Overall study findings and caveats: Accurate predictions that matched the HLA-A and HLA-B alleles of most subjects were reportedly made from TCR beta sequences. Fewer than 200 TCR beta chains were listed as cytomegalovirus-associated.

V was shortened by 0 bases and J by 3 bases, with 18 bases between the two germline ends. CDR1 and CDR2 from the germline V gene are SGDLS and YYNGEE. The CDR3 length is 17 residues. PCR used 60 Vbeta primers and 13 Jbeta primers. Measured with immunoSEQ multiplex PCR; TCRdb has only the in-frame clones, and not every one. In the table there are 75,000 to 95,000 clones, roughly 63% of which are singletons. These donors, healthy bone marrow donors, were studied. The sequence was obtained from a woman aged 45-65 years in good health and CMV-seropositive. The sequenced material came from PBMCs. This chain uses TRBV9 with TRBJ2-5, with D possibly being TRBD2 (7 bases). Written as DNA, the CDR3 is TGTGCCAGCAGCGTAGCGGCCGGGGGGCCTCTGAAAGAGACCCAGTACTTC. Translated, it gives CASSVAAGGPLKETQYF.